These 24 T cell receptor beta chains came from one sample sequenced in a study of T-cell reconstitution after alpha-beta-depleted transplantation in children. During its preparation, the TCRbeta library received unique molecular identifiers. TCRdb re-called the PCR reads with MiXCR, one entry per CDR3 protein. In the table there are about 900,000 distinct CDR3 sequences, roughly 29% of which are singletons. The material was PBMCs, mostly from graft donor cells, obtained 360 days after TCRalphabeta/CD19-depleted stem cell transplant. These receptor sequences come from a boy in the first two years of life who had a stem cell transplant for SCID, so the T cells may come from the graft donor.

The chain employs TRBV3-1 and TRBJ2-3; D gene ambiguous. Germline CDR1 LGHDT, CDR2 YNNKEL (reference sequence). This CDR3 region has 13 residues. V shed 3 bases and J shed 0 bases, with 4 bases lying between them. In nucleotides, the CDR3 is TGTGCCAGCAGCCACCGAAGCACAGATACGCAGTATTTT. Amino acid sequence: CASSHRSTDTQYF.

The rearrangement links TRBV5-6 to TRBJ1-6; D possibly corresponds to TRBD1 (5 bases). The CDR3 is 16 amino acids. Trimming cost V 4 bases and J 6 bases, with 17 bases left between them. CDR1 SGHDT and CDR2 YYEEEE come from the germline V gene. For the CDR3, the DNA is TGTGCCAGCAGCACTAGGGGTAGGTGGAGTAATTCACCCCTCCACTTT. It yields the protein CASSTRGRWSNSPLHF.

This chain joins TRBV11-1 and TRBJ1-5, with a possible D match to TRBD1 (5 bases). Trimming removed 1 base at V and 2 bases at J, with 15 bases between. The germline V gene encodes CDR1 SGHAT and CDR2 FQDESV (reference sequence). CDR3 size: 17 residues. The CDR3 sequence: CASSLGGQGRRNQPQHF. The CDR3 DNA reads TGTGCCAGCAGCTTAGGGGGCCAGGGTAGGCGCAATCAGCCCCAGCATTTT.

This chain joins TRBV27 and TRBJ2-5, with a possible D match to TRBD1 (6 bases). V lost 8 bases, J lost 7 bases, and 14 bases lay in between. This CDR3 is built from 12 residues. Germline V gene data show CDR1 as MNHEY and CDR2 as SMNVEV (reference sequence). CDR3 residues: CASRDNGRTQYF. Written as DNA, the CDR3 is TGTGCCAGCCGGGACAACGGCCGGACCCAGTACTTC.

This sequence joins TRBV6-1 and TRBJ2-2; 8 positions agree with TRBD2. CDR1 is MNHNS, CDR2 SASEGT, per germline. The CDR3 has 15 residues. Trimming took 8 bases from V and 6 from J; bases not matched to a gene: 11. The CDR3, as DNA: TGTGCCAGCCGACCGGGGGGGCCGCTGGCCGGGGAGCTGTTTTTT. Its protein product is CASRPGGPLAGELFF.

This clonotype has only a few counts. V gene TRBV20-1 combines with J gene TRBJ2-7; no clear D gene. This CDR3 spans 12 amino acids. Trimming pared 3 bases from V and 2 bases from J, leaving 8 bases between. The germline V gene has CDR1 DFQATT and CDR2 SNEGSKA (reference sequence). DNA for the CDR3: TGCAGTGCTAGTGGTAGGGCCTACGAGCAGTACTTC. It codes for CSASGRAYEQYF.

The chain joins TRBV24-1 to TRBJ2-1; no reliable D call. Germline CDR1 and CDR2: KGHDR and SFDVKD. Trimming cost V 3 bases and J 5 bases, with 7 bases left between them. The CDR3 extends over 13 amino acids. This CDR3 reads CATSDLNNNEQFF. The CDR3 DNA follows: TGTGCCACCAGTGATCTGAATAACAATGAGCAGTTCTTC.

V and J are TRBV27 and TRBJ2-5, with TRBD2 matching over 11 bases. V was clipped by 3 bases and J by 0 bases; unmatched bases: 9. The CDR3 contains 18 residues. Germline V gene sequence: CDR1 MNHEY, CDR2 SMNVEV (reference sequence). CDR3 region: CASSLSGTSGGYQETQYF. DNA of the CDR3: TGTGCCAGCAGTTTGTCCGGGACTAGCGGTGGGTACCAAGAGACCCAGTACTTC.

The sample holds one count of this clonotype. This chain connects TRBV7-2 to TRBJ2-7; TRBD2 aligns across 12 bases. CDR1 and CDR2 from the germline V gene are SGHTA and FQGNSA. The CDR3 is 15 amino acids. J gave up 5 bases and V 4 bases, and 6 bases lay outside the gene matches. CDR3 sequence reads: CASSSGLAGRDEQYF. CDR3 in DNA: TGTGCCAGCAGCTCAGGACTAGCGGGGCGCGACGAGCAGTACTTC.

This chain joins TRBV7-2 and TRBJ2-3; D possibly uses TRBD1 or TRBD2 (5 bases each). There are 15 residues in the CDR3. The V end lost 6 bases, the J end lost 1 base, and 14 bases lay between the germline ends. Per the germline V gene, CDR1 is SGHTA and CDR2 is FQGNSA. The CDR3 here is CASRGTGRRTDTQYF. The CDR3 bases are TGTGCCAGCAGGGGGACGGGACGGCGCACAGATACGCAGTATTTT.

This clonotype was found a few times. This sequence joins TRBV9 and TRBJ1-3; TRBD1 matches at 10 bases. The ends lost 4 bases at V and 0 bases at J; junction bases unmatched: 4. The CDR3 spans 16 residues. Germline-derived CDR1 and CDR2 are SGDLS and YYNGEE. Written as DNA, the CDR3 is TGTGCCAGCAGCCCTCGGGACAGGGGCTCTGGAAACACCATATATTTT. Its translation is CASSPRDRGSGNTIYF. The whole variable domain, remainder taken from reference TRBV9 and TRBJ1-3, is DSGVTQTPKHLITATGQRVTLRCSPRSGDLSVYWYQQSLDQGLQFLIQYYNGEERAKGNILERFSAQQFPDLHSELNLSSLELGDSALYFCASSPRDRGSGNTIYFGEGSWLTVV.

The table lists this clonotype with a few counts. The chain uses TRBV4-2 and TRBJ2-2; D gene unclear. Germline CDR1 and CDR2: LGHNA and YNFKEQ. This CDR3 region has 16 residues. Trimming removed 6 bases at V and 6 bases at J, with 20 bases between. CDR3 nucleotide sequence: TGTGCCAGCAGTATCGGACCGACGCTCGTCTCCGGGGAGCTGTTTTTT. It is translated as CASSIGPTLVSGELFF.

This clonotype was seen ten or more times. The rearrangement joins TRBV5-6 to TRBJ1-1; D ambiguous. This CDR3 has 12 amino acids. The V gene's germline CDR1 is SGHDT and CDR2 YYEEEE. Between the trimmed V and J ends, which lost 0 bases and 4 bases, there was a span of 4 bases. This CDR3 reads CASSLDSTEAFF. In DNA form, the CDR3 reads TGTGCCAGCAGCTTGGATAGCACTGAAGCTTTCTTT.

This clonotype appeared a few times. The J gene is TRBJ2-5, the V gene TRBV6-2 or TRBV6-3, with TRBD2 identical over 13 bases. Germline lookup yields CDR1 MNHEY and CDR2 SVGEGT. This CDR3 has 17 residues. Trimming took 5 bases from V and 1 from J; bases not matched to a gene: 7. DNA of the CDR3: TGTGCCAGCAGTAGAGGACTAGCGGGGGAGATCCAAGAGACCCAGTACTTC. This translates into CASSRGLAGEIQETQYF.

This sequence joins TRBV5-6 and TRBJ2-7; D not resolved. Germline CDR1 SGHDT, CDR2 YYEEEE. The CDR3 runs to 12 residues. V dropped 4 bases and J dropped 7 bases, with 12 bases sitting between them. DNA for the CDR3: TGTGCCAGCAGCCCACGGACCGGGGAGCAGTACTTC. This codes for CASSPRTGEQYF.

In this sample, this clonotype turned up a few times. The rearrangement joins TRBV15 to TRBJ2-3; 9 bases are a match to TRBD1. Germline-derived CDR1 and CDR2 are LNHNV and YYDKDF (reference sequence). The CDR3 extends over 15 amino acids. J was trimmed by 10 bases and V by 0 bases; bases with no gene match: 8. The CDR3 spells CATSRDRTGVDAQYF. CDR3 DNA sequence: TGTGCCACCAGCAGAGACAGGACAGGGGTGGATGCGCAGTATTTT.

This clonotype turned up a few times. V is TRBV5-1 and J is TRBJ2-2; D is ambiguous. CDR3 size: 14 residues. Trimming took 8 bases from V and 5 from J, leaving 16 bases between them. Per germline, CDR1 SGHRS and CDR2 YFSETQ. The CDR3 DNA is TGCGCCAGTTCAGAAGCGACGGCGACCGGGGAGCTGTTTTTT. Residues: CASSEATATGELFF.

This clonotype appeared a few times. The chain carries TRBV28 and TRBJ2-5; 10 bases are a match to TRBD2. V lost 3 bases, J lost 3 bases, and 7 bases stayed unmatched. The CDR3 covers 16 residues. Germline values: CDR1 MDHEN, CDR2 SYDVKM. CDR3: CASSFRTSGGKETQYF. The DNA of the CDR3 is TGTGCCAGCAGTTTTAGGACTAGCGGAGGGAAAGAGACCCAGTACTTC.

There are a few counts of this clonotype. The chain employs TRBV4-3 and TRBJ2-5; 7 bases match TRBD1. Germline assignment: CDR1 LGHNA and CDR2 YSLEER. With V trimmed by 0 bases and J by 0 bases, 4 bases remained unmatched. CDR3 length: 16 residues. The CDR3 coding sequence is TGCGCCAGCAGCCAAGATCTCGGACAGGACCAAGAGACCCAGTACTTC. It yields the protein CASSQDLGQDQETQYF.

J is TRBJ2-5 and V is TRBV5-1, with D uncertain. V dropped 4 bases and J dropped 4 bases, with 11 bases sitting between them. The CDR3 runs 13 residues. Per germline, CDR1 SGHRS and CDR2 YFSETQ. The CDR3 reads CASSASYTETQYF. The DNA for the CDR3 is TGCGCCAGCAGCGCGAGCTATACAGAGACCCAGTACTTC.

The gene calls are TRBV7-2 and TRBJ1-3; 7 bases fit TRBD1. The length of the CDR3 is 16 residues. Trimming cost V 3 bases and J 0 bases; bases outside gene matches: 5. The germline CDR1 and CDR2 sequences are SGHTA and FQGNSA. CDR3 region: CASSFSGQASGNTIYF. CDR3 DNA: TGTGCCAGCAGCTTTTCCGGACAGGCCTCTGGAAACACCATATATTTT.

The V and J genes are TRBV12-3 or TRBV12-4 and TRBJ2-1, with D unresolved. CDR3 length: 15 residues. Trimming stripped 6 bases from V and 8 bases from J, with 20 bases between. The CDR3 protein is CASSNEVVFEDEQFF. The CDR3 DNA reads TGTGCCAGCAGCAACGAGGTGGTTTTTGAGGATGAGCAGTTCTTC.

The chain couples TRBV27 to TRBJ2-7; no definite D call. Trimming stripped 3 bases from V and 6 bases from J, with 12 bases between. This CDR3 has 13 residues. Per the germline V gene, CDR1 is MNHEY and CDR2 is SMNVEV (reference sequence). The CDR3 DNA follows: TGTGCCAGCAGTTTTTTGGGGAATCGCGAGCAGTACTTC. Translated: CASSFLGNREQYF.

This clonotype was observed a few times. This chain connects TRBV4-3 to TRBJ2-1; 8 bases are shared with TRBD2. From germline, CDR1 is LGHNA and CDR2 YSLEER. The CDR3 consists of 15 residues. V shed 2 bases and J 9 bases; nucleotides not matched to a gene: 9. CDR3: CASSQPERGISEQFF. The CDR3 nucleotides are TGCGCCAGCAGCCAACCCGAGCGGGGGATAAGTGAGCAGTTCTTC.